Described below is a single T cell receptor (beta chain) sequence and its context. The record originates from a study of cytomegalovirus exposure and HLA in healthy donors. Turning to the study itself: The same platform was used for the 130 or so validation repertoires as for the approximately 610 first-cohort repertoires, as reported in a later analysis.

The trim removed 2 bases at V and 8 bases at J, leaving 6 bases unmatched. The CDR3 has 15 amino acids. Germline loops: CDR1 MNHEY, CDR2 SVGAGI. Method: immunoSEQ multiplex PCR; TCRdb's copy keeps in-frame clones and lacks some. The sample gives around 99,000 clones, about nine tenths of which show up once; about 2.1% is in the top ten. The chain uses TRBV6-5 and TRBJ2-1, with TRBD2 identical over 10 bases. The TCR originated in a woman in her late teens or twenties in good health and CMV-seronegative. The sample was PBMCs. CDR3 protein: CASSYKPSGGDEQFF. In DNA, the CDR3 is TGTGCCAGCAGTTACAAGCCTAGCGGGGGCGATGAGCAGTTCTTC.